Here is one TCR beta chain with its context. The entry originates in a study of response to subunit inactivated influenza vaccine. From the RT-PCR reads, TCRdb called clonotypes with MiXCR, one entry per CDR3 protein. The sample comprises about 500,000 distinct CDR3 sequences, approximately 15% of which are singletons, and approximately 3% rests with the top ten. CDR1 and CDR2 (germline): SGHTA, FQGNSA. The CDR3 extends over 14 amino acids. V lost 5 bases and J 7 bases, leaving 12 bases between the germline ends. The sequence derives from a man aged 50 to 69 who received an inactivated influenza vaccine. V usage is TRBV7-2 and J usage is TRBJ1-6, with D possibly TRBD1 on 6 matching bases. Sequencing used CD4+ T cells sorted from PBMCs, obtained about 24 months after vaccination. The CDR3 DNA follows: TGTGCCAGCAGCCGACAGGTCCCAAATTCACCCCTCCACTTT. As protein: CASSRQVPNSPLHF.